This TCR beta chain emerged from a study of cytotoxic CD8 clonotypes in ibrutinib-treated CLL. Study background: Each sample contained, on average, about 250,000 productive templates and about 88,000 productive rearrangements. Study-wide findings and caveats: Rising at ibrutinib response, clonality subsequently fell back toward baseline at progression.

Clones were read by immunoSEQ multiplex PCR, and TCRdb kept only the in-frame ones, dropping some. The sample has 110,000 or so clones; roughly 60% are singletons. This CDR3 is 18 amino acids long. J gave up 4 bases and V 4 bases, and 18 bases lay outside the gene matches. Germline CDR1 is MNHNS and CDR2 is SASEGT. As regards this clone: Its cognate antigen is unknown.

The chain employs TRBV6-1 and TRBJ1-2; TRBD1 aligns across 7 bases. The input for sequencing was PBMCs, taken after 24 months of ibrutinib treatment. The TCR originated in a human donor with chronic lymphocytic leukemia. CDR3 coding DNA: TGTGCCAGCAGTGCCGGGCAGGCCGGGACAGCATCCTTCTATGGCTACACCTTC. This translates into CASSAGQAGTASFYGYTF.